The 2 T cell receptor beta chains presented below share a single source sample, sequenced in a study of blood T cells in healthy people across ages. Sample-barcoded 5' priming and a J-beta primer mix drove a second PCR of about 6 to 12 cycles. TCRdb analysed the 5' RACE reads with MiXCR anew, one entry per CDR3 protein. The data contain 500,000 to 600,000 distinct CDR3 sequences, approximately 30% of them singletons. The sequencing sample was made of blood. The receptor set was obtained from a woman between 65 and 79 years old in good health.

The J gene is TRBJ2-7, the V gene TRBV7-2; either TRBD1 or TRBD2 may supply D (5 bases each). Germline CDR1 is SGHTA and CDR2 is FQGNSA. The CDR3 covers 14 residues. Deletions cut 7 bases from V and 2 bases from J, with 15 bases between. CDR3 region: CASTPNQGPYEQYF. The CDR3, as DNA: TGTGCCAGCACCCCGAACCAGGGACCCTACGAGCAGTACTTC.

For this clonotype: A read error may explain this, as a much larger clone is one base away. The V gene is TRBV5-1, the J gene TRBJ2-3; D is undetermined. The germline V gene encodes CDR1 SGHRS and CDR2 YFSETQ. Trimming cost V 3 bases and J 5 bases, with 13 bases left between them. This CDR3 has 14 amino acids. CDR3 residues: CASSWDLSKDTQYF. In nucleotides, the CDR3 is TGCGCCAGCAGCTGGGATCTCTCGAAAGATACGCAGTATTTT.